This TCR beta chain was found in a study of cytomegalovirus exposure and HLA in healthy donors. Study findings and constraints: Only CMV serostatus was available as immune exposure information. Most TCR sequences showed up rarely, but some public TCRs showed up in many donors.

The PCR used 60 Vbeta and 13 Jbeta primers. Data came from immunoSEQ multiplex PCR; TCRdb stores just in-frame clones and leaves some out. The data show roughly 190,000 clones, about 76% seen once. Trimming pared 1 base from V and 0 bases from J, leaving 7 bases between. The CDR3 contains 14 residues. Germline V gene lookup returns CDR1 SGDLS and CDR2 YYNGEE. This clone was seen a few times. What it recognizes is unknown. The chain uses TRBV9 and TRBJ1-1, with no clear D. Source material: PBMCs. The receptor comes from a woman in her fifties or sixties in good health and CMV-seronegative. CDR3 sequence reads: CASSVTAVNTEAFF. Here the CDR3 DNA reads TGTGCCAGCAGCGTAACGGCGGTGAACACTGAAGCTTTCTTT.